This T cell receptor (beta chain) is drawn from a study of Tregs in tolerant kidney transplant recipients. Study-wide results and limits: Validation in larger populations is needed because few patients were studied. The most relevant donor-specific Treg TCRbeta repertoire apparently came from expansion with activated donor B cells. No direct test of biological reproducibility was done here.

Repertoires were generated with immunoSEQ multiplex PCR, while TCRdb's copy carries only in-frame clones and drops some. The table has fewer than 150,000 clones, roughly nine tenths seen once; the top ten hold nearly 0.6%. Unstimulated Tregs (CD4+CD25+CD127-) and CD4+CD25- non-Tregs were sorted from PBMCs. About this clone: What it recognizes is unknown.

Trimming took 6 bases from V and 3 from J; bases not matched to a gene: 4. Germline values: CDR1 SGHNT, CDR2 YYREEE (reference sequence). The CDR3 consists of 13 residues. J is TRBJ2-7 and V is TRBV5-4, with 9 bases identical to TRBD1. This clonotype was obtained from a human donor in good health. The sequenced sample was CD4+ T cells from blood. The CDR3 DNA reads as TGTGCCAGCACCAGGACAGGGGTCTACGAGCAGTACTTC. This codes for CASTRTGVYEQYF.